These 32 T cell receptor beta chains originate from one sample sequenced in a study of identical twins. TCRdb used MiXCR to reprocess the 5' RACE reads, holding one entry per CDR3 protein. The repertoire holds some 1,700,000 distinct CDR3 sequences, under 35% seen once, with more than 0.25% in the top ten. Sequencing was performed on cord blood. All receptors come from a newborn girl in good health.

In this sample, this clonotype turned up a few times. CDR3 sequence reads: CASMERGGSTDTQYF. The DNA of the CDR3 is TGTGCCAGCATGGAGCGGGGGGGCAGCACAGATACGCAGTATTTT. The genes are TRBV2 and TRBJ2-3; TRBD2 agrees at 10 bases. The J segment lost 0 bases and the V segment lost 7 bases, leaving 4 bases of the junction unmatched. Germline loops: CDR1 SNHLY, CDR2 FYNNEI. The length of the CDR3 is 15 residues.

This sequence joins TRBV20-1 and TRBJ2-7; D perhaps matches TRBD2 (5 bases). Trimming took 4 bases from V and 4 from J, leaving 14 bases between them. The germline CDR1 and CDR2 sequences are DFQATT and SNEGSKA (reference sequence). This CDR3 has 13 amino acids. The CDR3 here is CSAIYGVGYEQYF. The CDR3 bases are TGCAGTGCTATTTACGGGGTCGGGTACGAGCAGTACTTC.

This clonotype was detected a few times. The rearrangement links TRBV5-1 to TRBJ2-1; D may match TRBD1 or TRBD2 (6 bases each). This CDR3 has 15 amino acids. Germline assignment: CDR1 SGHRS and CDR2 YFSETQ. V shed 0 bases and J shed 8 bases, with 15 bases lying between them. The CDR3 here is CASSLGGARSHEQFF. The CDR3 coding sequence is TGCGCCAGCAGCTTGGGGGGGGCCAGATCCCATGAGCAGTTCTTC.

V usage is TRBV7-9 and J usage is TRBJ1-4; TRBD1 matches 10 bases. The CDR3 is made up of 17 amino acids. The V and J ends lost 2 bases and 5 bases, in that order; junction bases with no gene match: 8. The V gene's germline CDR1 is SEHNR and CDR2 FQNEAQ (reference sequence). The DNA for the CDR3 is TGTGCCAGCAGCTTAAGGGGACAGGGGCGCCCAAATGAAAAACTGTTTTTT. Translating it yields CASSLRGQGRPNEKLFF. Variable domain in full (rest from reference TRBV7-9 and TRBJ1-4): DTGVSQNPRHKITKRGQNVTFRCDPISEHNRLYWYRQTLGQGPEFLTYFQNEAQLEKSRLLSDRFSAERPKGSFSTLEIQRTEQGDSAMYLCASSLRGQGRPNEKLFFGSGTQLSVL.

The chain has TRBV24-1 and TRBJ2-5; D uncertain. CDR1 KGHDR and CDR2 SFDVKD come from the germline V gene. This CDR3 has 10 amino acids. V was trimmed by 6 bases and J by 5 bases, leaving 3 bases between them. Written as DNA, the CDR3 is TGTGCCACCAGTCCCGAGACCCAGTACTTC. Translating gives CATSPETQYF.

This rearrangement joins TRBV5-1 to TRBJ2-1; TRBD2 might be the D (6 bases). The CDR3 loop spans 15 amino acids. V lost 6 bases, J lost 7 bases, and 20 bases lay in between. Germline V gene lookup returns CDR1 SGHRS and CDR2 YFSETQ. The CDR3 nucleotides are TGCGCCAGCACCCAAACTAGCCCGGGTGGGAATGAGCAGTTCTTC. This encodes CASTQTSPGGNEQFF.

The chain recombines TRBV4-1 with TRBJ2-7, with 8 bases aligning to TRBD1. Losses at the gene ends were 7 bases for V and 7 bases for J; bases not matched to a gene: 9. The CDR3 runs to 13 residues. Germline V CDR1 and CDR2: MGHRA, YSYEKL. The CDR3 DNA reads as TGCGCCAGCAAGAGGACAGGGCTCGATGAGCAGTACTTC. This sequence encodes CASKRTGLDEQYF.

This chain joins TRBV7-2 and TRBJ1-6, with TRBD1 matching 9 bases. CDR1 is SGHTA and CDR2 is FQGNSA in the germline V gene. This CDR3 is 15 amino acids long. The junction had 4 bases not matched to a gene; V was cut back by 1 base and J by 9 bases. The CDR3 coding sequence is TGTGCCAGCAGCTTAGATGGGACAGGGAGTTCACCCCTCCACTTT. Protein: CASSLDGTGSSPLHF.

This clonotype has more than one count but fewer than ten. J is TRBJ1-2 and V is TRBV2; D call uncertain. V was clipped by 6 bases and J by 3 bases, with 8 bases between them. The CDR3 extends over 12 amino acids. Germline-derived CDR1 and CDR2 are SNHLY and FYNNEI. The CDR3 loop reads CASRVQDYGYTF. DNA of the CDR3: TGTGCCAGCAGGGTTCAGGACTATGGCTACACCTTC.

The chain links TRBV3-1 to TRBJ2-1; maybe TRBD1 (5 bases). The better agreement between TRBJ2-7 and the DNA end casts doubt on the J call. The CDR3 is made up of 15 amino acids. Germline V gene lookup returns CDR1 LGHDT and CDR2 YNNKEL (reference sequence). The CDR3 DNA reads as TGTGCCAGCAGCTCGCAAGGGGCATTCTACAATGAGCAGTACTTC. It specifies CASSSQGAFYNEQYF.

The rearrangement uses TRBV30 and TRBJ1-2; D remains ambiguous. The CDR3 has 12 amino acids. V was clipped by 2 bases and J by 11 bases, with 15 bases between them. CDR1 is GTSNPN and CDR2 is SVGIG in the germline V gene (reference sequence). CDR3 nucleotide sequence: TGTGCCTGGAGTTCAGGTCCGGTTCAATACACCTTC. It codes for CAWSSGPVQYTF.

This clonotype was found a few times. The rearrangement links TRBV27 to TRBJ2-1, with D maybe TRBD1 (5 bases). The CDR3 length is 16 residues. The V end was cut by 6 bases, the J end by 8 bases, with 23 bases between. CDR1 and CDR2 (germline): MNHEY, SMNVEV (reference sequence). Here the CDR3 reads CASSHSWLQGFYEQFF. As DNA, the CDR3 is TGTGCCAGCAGCCATTCTTGGTTGCAGGGTTTTTATGAGCAGTTCTTC.

This clonotype was observed a few times. V usage is TRBV10-3 and J usage is TRBJ2-1, with D perhaps TRBD2 (6 bases). Germline CDR1 reads ENHRY; CDR2 reads SYGVKD. Trimming cost V 6 bases and J 7 bases, with 13 bases left between them. The CDR3 sequence is 13 residues long. As DNA, the CDR3 is TGTGCCATCAGGGGTTGGGAGGATAATGAGCAGTTCTTC. Protein sequence: CAIRGWEDNEQFF.

The V and J genes are TRBV7-9 and TRBJ2-7; TRBD2 agrees at 10 bases. Germline CDR1 SEHNR, CDR2 FQNEAQ (reference sequence). The CDR3 loop spans 15 amino acids. Trimming removed 5 bases from V and 7 bases from J; junction bases left unmatched: 11. CDR3 coding DNA: TGTGCCAGCAGCCGGACTAGCGGCCCTAACAATGAGCAGTACTTC. This sequence encodes CASSRTSGPNNEQYF.

The V and J genes are TRBV20-1 and TRBJ2-3; TRBD2 matches at 8 bases. Germline V CDR1 and CDR2: DFQATT, SNEGSKA (reference sequence). There are 16 residues in the CDR3. Unmatched junction bases numbered 10, after V lost 3 bases and J lost 2 bases. The DNA of the CDR3 is TGCAGTGCTAGGAGAGCTGCGGGGGGCCCCACAGATACGCAGTATTTT. It specifies CSARRAAGGPTDTQYF.

This clonotype was found a few times. The chain couples TRBV4-1 to TRBJ2-2; 11 nucleotides align to TRBD2. This CDR3 region has 14 residues. Trimming removed 4 bases from V and 7 bases from J; junction bases left unmatched: 2. Germline loops: CDR1 MGHRA, CDR2 YSYEKL. The CDR3 region is CASSRLAGIGELFF. The DNA of the CDR3 is TGCGCCAGCAGCCGACTAGCGGGAATCGGGGAGCTGTTTTTT.

The CDR3 DNA reads as TGTGCCACCAGCAGAGTCTGGGGATCCCGCACAGATACGCAGTATTTT. Amino acids: CATSRVWGSRTDTQYF. This chain connects TRBV15 to TRBJ2-3; D uncertain. CDR3 length: 16 amino acids. The V gene's germline CDR1 is LNHNV and CDR2 YYDKDF (reference sequence). Trimming shortened V by 1 base and J by 1 base, and 12 bases separated the two germline ends.

This sequence joins TRBV5-1 and TRBJ2-3; a possible D gene is TRBD2 (6 bases). Germline V lookup: CDR1 SGHRS, CDR2 YFSETQ. The CDR3 is 15 amino acids. The ends were cut back, 0 bases at V and 10 bases at J, with 18 bases in the middle. CDR3 bases: TGCGCCAGCAGCTTGGAAAAAGCGGGTCCCGGGGCGCAGTATTTT. Translation: CASSLEKAGPGAQYF.

This sequence joins TRBV6-5 and TRBJ1-5; unclear D gene. V was clipped by 6 bases and J by 9 bases, with 18 bases between them. This CDR3 region has 14 residues. Germline V gene sequence: CDR1 MNHEY, CDR2 SVGAGI. Written as DNA, the CDR3 is TGTGCCAGCAGGACGGACCTAATCAATTGGCCCCAGCATTTT. This sequence encodes CASRTDLINWPQHF.

This clonotype was detected a few times. V gene TRBV4-2 combines with J gene TRBJ2-1; D unresolved. Germline V gene data show CDR1 as LGHNA and CDR2 as YNFKEQ. CDR3 size: 16 residues. V was shortened by 0 bases and J by 0 bases, with 9 bases between the two germline ends. The CDR3 sequence is CASSQDSGHSYNEQFF. The DNA for the CDR3 is TGTGCCAGCAGCCAAGATTCGGGCCACTCCTACAATGAGCAGTTCTTC.

This clonotype was observed a few times. The chain joins TRBV7-8 to TRBJ2-1; D is unresolved. This CDR3 has 13 residues. Trimming stripped 10 bases from V and 0 bases from J, with 10 bases between. Germline CDR1 and CDR2: SGHVS and FQNEAQ. The CDR3 sequence is CATGRGSYNEQFF. The CDR3 DNA sequence: TGTGCCACCGGGCGCGGCTCCTACAATGAGCAGTTCTTC.

J is TRBJ1-2 and V is TRBV14, with TRBD1 matching over 7 bases. After removal of 4 bases from V and 7 bases from J, the junction contained 12 bases not matched to a gene. Germline loops: CDR1 SGHDN, CDR2 FVKESK. The CDR3 is 15 amino acids. The CDR3 nucleotides read TGTGCCAGCAGCCCCGGACAGGCCACTCCCTTTGGCTACACCTTC. Amino acid sequence: CASSPGQATPFGYTF.

To note about this clonotype: A read error is likely, as this CDR3 ends without the conserved phenylalanine or tryptophan. J is TRBJ1-5 and V is TRBV12-3 or TRBV12-4; D gene uncertain. V lost 3 bases and J 0 bases, leaving 9 bases between the germline ends. The CDR3 is 15 residues long. In nucleotides, the CDR3 is TGTGCCAGCAGTTTGGACGGTCCTAGCAATCAGCCCCAGCATTAT. Translation gives CASSLDGPSNQPQHY.

The table lists this clonotype with a few counts. The CDR3 loop is CASSPRTGTTDTQYF. CDR3 nucleotides: TGCGCCAGCAGCCCCCGGACAGGGACCACAGATACGCAGTATTTT. This chain joins TRBV5-1 and TRBJ2-3; 8 nucleotides agree with TRBD1. Germline values: CDR1 SGHRS, CDR2 YFSETQ. J was trimmed by 2 bases and V by 4 bases; bases with no gene match: 6. This CDR3 spans 15 amino acids.

This clonotype has only a few counts. The V call is TRBV20-1, the J call TRBJ2-4; D remains unclear. The CDR3 has 13 amino acids. Germline V gives CDR1 DFQATT, CDR2 SNEGSKA (reference sequence). The V end lost 6 bases, the J end lost 1 base, and 10 bases lay between the germline ends. CDR3 nucleotide sequence: TGCAGTGCCAAGAATGTGGCCAAAAACATTCAGTACTTC. This codes for CSAKNVAKNIQYF.

The chain has TRBV12-5 and TRBJ2-3, with TRBD2 identical over 9 bases. This CDR3 spans 17 amino acids. Trimming removed 0 bases from V and 3 bases from J; junction bases left unmatched: 7. The germline gives CDR1 LGHNT, CDR2 FRNRAP. Written as DNA, the CDR3 is TGTGCTAGTGGTTTGGTACTAGGGCGGGGGGGGACAGATACGCAGTATTTT. Residues: CASGLVLGRGGTDTQYF.

A few counts support this clonotype. The chain combines TRBV14 with TRBJ2-1, with D perhaps matching TRBD2 (5 bases). The germline V and J ends were trimmed by 4 bases and 6 bases, with 16 bases remaining between them. CDR1 is SGHDN, CDR2 FVKESK, per germline. The length of the CDR3 is 15 residues. For the CDR3, the DNA is TGTGCCAGCAGCCTAACTACGAGTCTAGCCAATGAGCAGTTCTTC. This translates into CASSLTTSLANEQFF.

The chain carries TRBV28 and TRBJ1-2, with a tentative D call TRBD1 (5 bases). The germline V gene encodes CDR1 MDHEN and CDR2 SYDVKM. V gave up 3 bases and J gave up 2 bases, with 16 bases separating them. The CDR3 is made up of 16 amino acids. The CDR3 here is CASSFGPRGLNYGYTF. Here the CDR3 DNA reads TGTGCCAGCAGTTTCGGGCCCCGGGGACTAAACTATGGCTACACCTTC.

This clonotype came up a few times. The genes are TRBV3-1 and TRBJ2-3, with D perhaps matching TRBD2 (7 bases). V lost 4 bases, J lost 2 bases, and 13 bases lay in between. CDR3 length equals 15 residues. From germline, CDR1 is LGHDT and CDR2 YNNKEL (reference sequence). In DNA, the CDR3 is TGTGCCAGCAGCCCGGGGGGCACCCCCACAGATACGCAGTATTTT. It specifies CASSPGGTPTDTQYF.

This clonotype was seen only a few times. The V call is TRBV29-1, the J call TRBJ1-1; 8 nucleotides line up with TRBD1. The CDR3 contains 14 residues. The V segment lost 6 bases and the J segment 2 bases; nucleotides outside the gene matches: 8. Germline V gene sequence: CDR1 SQVTM, CDR2 ANQGSEA. CDR3 nucleotides: TGCAGCGTCCGGACAGGGAAATTAAACACTGAAGCTTTCTTT. Its translation: CSVRTGKLNTEAFF.

Regarding this clonotype: One base away lies a much larger clone, so this may be a sequencing read error. The V call is TRBV5-1, the J call TRBJ1-6; D uncertain. The CDR3 is 14 amino acids. Germline V gene sequence: CDR1 SGHRS, CDR2 YFSETQ. The chain's CDR3 is CASTAGQNNSPPHF. CDR3 nucleotide sequence: TGCGCCAGCACCGCAGGTCAAAATAATTCACCCCCCCACTTT.

The genes are TRBV5-1 and TRBJ1-1; a weak D match, TRBD1 (6 bases). The ends were cut back, 0 bases at V and 0 bases at J, with 15 bases in the middle. Germline CDR1 SGHRS, CDR2 YFSETQ. The CDR3 runs 17 residues. The CDR3, as DNA: TGCGCCAGCAGCTTGGCCTTCACAGGGTCGATGAACACTGAAGCTTTCTTT. It specifies CASSLAFTGSMNTEAFF.